This T cell receptor (beta chain) was captured in a study of cytomegalovirus exposure and HLA in healthy donors. Concerning this clone: As yet, its antigen is unknown.

Primers for the PCR totalled 60 Vbeta and 13 Jbeta. Produced via immunoSEQ multiplex PCR; TCRdb's table is partial and in-frame only. The sample has under 85,000 clones, 60% to 80% seen once. Whole-study results and caveats: Confirmation in vitro established that three CMV-associated chains were specific for CMV antigens. A prior analysis recorded that most TCR beta V segments were productive about 87% or about 30% of the time.

The TCR was taken from a man aged 40-55 years in good health and CMV-seropositive. The sequencing input was PBMCs.

The CDR3 loop reads CASSYRENEKLFF. The CDR3 nucleotides read TGTGCCAGCAGTTACAGGGAGAATGAAAAACTGTTTTTT. J is TRBJ1-4 and V is TRBV6-5, with D uncertain. CDR1 is MNHEY, CDR2 SVGAGI, per germline. Trimming pared 2 bases from V and 5 bases from J, leaving 6 bases between. This CDR3 has 13 residues.